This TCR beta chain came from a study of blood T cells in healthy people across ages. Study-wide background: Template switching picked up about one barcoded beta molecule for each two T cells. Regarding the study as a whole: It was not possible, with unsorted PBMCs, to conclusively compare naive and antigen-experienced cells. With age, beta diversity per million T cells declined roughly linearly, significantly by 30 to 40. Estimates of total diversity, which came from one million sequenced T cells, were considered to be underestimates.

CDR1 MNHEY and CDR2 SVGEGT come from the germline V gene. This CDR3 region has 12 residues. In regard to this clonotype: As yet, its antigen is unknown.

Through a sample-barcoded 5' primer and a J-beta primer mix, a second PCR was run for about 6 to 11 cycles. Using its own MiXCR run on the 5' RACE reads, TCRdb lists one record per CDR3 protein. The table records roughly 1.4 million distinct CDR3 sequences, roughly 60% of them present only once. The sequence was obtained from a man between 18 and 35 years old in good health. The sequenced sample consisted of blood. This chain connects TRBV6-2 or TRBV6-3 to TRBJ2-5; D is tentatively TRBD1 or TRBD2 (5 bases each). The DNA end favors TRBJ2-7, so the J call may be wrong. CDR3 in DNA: TGTGCCAGCCGGGGCCGGCAATACGAGCAGTACTTC. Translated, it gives CASRGRQYEQYF.